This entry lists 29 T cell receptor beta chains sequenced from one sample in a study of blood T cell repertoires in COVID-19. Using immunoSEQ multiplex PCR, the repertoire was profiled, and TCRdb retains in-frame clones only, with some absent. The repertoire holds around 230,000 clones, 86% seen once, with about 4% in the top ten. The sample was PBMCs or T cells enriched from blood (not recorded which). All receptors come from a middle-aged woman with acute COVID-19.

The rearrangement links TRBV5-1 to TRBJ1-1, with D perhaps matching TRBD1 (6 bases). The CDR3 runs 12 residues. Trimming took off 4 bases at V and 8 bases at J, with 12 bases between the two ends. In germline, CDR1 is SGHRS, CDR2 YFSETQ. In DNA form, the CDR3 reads TGCGCCAGCAGCGTACAGGGTGCGGAAGCTTTCTTT. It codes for CASSVQGAEAFF.

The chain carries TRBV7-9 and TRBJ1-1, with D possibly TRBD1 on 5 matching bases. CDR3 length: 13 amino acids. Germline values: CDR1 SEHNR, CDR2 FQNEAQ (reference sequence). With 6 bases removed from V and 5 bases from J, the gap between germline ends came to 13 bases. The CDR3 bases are TGTGCCAGCAGGCGGGACTTTCGGACTGAAGCTTTCTTT. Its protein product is CASRRDFRTEAFF.

The CDR3 loop is CASSHDKRGTEAFF. The CDR3 DNA reads as TGCGCCAGCAGCCATGATAAACGCGGCACTGAAGCTTTCTTT. This chain links TRBV4-1 with TRBJ1-1; D is uncertain. This CDR3 is 14 amino acids long. The ends were cut back, 3 bases at V and 4 bases at J, with 12 bases in the middle. CDR1 MGHRA and CDR2 YSYEKL come from the germline V gene.

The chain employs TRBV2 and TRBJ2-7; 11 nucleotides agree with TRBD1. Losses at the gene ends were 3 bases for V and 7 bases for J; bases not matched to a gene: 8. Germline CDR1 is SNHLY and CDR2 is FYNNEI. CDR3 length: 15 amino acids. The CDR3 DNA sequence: TGTGCCAGCAGTGATCCGGGACAGGGGGACGATGAGCAGTACTTC. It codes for CASSDPGQGDDEQYF.

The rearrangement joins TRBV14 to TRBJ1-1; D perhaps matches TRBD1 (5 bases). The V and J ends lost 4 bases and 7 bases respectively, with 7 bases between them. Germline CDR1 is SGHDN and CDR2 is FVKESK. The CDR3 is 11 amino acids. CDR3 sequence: CASSLGLEAFF. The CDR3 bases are TGTGCCAGCAGCCTGGGACTTGAAGCTTTCTTT.

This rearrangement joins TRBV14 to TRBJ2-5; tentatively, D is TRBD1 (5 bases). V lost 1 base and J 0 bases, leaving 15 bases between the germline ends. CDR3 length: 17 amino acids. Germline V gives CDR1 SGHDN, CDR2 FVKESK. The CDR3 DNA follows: TGTGCCAGCAGCCAAGGGGGATGGGGCAGCGACCAAGAGACCCAGTACTTC. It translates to CASSQGGWGSDQETQYF.

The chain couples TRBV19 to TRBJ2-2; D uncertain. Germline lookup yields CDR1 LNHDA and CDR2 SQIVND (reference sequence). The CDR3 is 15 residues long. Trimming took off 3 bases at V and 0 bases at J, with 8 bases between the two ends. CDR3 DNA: TGTGCCAGTAGTATTTGGGCCGCGAACACCGGGGAGCTGTTTTTT. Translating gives CASSIWAANTGELFF.

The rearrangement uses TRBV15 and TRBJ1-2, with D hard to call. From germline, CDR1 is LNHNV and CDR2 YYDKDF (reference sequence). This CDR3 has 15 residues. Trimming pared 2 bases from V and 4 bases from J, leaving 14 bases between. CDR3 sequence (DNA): TGTGCCACCAGCAGACCGCGACAAGAGCCCTATGGCTACACCTTC. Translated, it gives CATSRPRQEPYGYTF.

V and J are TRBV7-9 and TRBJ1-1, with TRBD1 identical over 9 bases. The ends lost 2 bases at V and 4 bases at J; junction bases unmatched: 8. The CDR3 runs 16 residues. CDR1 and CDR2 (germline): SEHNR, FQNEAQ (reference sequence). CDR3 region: CASSLNSGTGFTEAFF. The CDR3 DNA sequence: TGTGCCAGCAGCTTAAATTCTGGGACAGGGTTCACTGAAGCTTTCTTT. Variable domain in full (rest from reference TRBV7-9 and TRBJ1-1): DTGVSQNPRHKITKRGQNVTFRCDPISEHNRLYWYRQTLGQGPEFLTYFQNEAQLEKSRLLSDRFSAERPKGSFSTLEIQRTEQGDSAMYLCASSLNSGTGFTEAFFGQGTRLTVV.

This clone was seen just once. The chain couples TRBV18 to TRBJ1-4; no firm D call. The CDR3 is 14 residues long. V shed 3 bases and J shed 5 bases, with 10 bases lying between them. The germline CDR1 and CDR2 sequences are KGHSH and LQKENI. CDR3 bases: TGTGCCAGCTCACCCGGACGGAGGAATGAAAAACTGTTTTTT. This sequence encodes CASSPGRRNEKLFF.

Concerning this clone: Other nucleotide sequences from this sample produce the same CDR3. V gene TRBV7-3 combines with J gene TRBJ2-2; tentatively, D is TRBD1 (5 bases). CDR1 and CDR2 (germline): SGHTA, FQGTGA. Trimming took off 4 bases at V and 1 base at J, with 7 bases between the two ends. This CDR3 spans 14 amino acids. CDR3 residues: CASSSTGNTGELFF. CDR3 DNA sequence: TGTGCCAGCAGCTCCACAGGGAACACCGGGGAGCTGTTTTTT.

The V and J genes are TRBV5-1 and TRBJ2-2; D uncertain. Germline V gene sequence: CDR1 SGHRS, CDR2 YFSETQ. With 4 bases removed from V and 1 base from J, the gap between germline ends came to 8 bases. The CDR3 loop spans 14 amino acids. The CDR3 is CASSRSKNTGELFF. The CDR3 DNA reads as TGCGCCAGCAGCCGTAGTAAGAACACCGGGGAGCTGTTTTTT.

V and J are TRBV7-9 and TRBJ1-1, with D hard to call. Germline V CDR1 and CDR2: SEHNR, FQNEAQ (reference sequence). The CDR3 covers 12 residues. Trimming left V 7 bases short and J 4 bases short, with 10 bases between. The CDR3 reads CASIGRSTEAFF. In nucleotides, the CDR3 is TGTGCCAGCATTGGCAGATCCACTGAAGCTTTCTTT. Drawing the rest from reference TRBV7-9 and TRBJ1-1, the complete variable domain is DTGVSQNPRHKITKRGQNVTFRCDPISEHNRLYWYRQTLGQGPEFLTYFQNEAQLEKSRLLSDRFSAERPKGSFSTLEIQRTEQGDSAMYLCASIGRSTEAFFGQGTRLTVV.

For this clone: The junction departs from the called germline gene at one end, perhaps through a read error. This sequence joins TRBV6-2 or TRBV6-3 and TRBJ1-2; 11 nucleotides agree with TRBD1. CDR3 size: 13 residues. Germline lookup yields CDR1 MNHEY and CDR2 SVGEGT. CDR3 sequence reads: CASSREGTGGSTF. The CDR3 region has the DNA TGTGCCAGCAGCCGAGAAGGGACAGGGGGGAGCACGTTC.

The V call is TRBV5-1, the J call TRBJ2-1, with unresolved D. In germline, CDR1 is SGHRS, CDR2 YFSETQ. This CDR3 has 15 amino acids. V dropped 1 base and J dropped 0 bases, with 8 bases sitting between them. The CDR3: CASSLSTDSYNEQFF. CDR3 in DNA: TGCGCCAGCAGCTTGTCTACAGACTCCTACAATGAGCAGTTCTTC.

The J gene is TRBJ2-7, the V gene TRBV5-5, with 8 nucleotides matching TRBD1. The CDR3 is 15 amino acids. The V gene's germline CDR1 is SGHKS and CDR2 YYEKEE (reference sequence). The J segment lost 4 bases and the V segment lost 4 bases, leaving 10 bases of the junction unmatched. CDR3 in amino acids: CASSRPRQGQYEQYV. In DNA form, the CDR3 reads TGTGCCAGCAGCAGACCACGACAGGGGCAGTACGAGCAGTACGTC.

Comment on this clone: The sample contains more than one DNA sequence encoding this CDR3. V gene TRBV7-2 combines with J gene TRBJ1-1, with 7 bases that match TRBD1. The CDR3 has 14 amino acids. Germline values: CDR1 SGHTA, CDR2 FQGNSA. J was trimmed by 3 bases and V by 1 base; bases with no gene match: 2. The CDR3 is CASSLGQGYTEAFF. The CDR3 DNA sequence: TGTGCCAGCAGCTTAGGACAGGGCTACACTGAAGCTTTCTTT.

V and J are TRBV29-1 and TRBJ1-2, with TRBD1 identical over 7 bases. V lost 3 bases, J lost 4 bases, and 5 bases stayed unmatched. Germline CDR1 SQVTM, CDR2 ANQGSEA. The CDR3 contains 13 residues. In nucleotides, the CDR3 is TGCAGCGTTGAGATTACAGGGGTCTATGGCTACACCTTC. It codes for CSVEITGVYGYTF.

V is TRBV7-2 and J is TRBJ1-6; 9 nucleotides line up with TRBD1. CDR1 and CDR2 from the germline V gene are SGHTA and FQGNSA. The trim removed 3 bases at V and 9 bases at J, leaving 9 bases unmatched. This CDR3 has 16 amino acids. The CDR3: CASSLPRTGESSPLHF. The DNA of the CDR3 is TGTGCCAGCAGCTTGCCTCGGACAGGGGAGAGTTCACCCCTCCACTTT.

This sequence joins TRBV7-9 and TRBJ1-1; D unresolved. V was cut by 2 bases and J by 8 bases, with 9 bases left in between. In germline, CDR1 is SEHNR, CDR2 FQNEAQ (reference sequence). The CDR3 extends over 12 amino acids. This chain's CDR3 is CASSLREEEAFF. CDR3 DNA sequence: TGTGCCAGCAGCTTAAGGGAGGAGGAAGCTTTCTTT.

The chain's CDR3 is CASSVDRGQSLYQETQYF. The DNA for the CDR3 is TGTGCCAGCAGCGTAGACAGGGGGCAGAGTTTATACCAAGAGACCCAGTACTTC. The gene calls are TRBV9 and TRBJ2-5, with TRBD1 identical over 9 bases. The CDR3 totals 18 residues. With 0 bases clipped from V and 0 bases from J, the junction kept 9 bases outside the gene matches. Germline V gene sequence: CDR1 SGDLS, CDR2 YYNGEE.

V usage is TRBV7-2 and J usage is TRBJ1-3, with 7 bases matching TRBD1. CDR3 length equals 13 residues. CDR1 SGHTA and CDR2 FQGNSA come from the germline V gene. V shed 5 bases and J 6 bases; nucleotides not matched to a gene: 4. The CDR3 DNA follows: TGTGCCAGCAGCCCAGGACAGGCAAACACCATATATTTT. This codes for CASSPGQANTIYF.

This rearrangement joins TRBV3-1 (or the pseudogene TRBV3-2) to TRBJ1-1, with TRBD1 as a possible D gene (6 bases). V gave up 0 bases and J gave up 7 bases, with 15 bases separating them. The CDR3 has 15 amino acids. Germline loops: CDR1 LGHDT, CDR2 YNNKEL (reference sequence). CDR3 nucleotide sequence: TGTGCCAGCAGCCAAGAAGGTGGGCAGGGGCGTGAAGCTTTCTTT. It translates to CASSQEGGQGREAFF.

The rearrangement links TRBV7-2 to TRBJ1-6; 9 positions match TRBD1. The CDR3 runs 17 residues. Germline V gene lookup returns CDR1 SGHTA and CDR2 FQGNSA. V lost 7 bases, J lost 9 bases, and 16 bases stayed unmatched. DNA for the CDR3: TGTGCCAGCACCCTTCTTACCGGGACAGGGTTAAGTTCACCCCTCCACTTT. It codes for CASTLLTGTGLSSPLHF. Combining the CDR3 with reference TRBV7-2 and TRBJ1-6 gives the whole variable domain GAGVSQSPSNKVTEKGKDVELRCDPISGHTALYWYRQSLGQGLEFLIYFQGNSAPDKSGLPSDRFSAERTGGSVSTLTIQRTQQEDSAVYLCASTLLTGTGLSSPLHFGNGTRLTVT.

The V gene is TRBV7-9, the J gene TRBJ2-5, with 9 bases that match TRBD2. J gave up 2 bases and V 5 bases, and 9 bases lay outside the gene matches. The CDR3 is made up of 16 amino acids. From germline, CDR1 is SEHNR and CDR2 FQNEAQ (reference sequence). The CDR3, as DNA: TGTGCCAGCAGCCTCCAAGCGGGGGGCCGACAAGAGACCCAGTACTTC. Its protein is CASSLQAGGRQETQYF.

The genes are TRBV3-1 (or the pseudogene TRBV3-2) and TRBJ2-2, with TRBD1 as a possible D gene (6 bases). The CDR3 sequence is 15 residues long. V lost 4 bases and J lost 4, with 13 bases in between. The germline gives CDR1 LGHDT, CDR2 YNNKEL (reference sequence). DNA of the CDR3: TGTGCCAGCAGCCCTTATACAGGGTCCACCGGGGAGCTGTTTTTT. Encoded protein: CASSPYTGSTGELFF.

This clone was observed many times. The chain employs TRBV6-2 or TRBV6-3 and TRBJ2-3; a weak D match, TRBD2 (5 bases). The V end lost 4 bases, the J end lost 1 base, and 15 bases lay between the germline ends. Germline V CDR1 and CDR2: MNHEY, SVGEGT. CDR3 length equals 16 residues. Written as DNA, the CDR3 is TGTGCCAGCAGTTTGGGGATTGTTAGCGGCACAGATACGCAGTATTTT. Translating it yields CASSLGIVSGTDTQYF.

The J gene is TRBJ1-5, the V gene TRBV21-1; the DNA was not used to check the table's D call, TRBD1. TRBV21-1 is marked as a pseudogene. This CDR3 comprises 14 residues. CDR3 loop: CASRGTVNNQPQHF. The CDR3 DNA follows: TGTGCCAGCAGAGGGACAGTGAACAATCAGCCCCAGCATTTT.

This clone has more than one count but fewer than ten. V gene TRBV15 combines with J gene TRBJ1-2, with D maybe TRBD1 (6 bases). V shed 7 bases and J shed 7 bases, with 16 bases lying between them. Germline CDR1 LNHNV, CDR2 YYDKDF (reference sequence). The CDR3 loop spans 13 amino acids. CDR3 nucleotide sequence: TGTGCCACCACCGGACAGAGGACCCCTGGCTACACCTTC. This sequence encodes CATTGQRTPGYTF.